This TCR beta chain was found in a study of blood T cells in healthy people across ages. Findings and limits, study-wide: In the absence of known donor CMV status, changes in expanded clonotypes were possibly confounded. Naive CD4+ cells and diversity were both higher in long-lived donors than in aged donors.

A second roughly 6 to 12 cycle PCR used barcoded and J-beta primers. TCRdb re-derived calls from the 5' RACE reads in MiXCR, one entry per CDR3 protein. The profile shows 1.6 million or so distinct CDR3 sequences, around 36% of them singletons. This CDR3 has 14 residues. From germline, CDR1 is MNHNS and CDR2 SASEGT. Points on this clonotype: Its antigen is not identified. One junction end disagrees with the germline gene, perhaps due to a read error.

The sequenced material came from blood. This rearrangement joins TRBV6-1 to TRBJ1-2, with D tentatively TRBD1 (6 bases). This TCR came from a woman younger than 45 in good health. Here the CDR3 DNA reads TGTGCCTGCAGCCCCGGGACAACTAACTATGGCTACACCTTC. Protein sequence: CACSPGTTNYGYTF.